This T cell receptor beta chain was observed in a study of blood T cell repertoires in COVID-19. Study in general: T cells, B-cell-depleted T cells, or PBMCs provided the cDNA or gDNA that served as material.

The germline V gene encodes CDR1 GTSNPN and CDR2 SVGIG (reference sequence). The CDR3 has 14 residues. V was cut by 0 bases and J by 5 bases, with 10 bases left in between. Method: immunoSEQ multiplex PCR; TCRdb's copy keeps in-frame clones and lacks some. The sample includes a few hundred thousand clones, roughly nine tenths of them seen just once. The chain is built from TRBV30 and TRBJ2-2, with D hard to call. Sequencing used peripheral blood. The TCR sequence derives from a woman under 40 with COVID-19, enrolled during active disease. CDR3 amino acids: CAWSVGVSTGELFF. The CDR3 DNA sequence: TGTGCCTGGAGTGTCGGTGTGTCTACCGGGGAGCTGTTTTTT.